Listed here is a single TCR beta chain. Its antigen is currently unknown. MiXCR was run by TCRdb on the RT-PCR reads, yielding one entry per CDR3 protein. The table records around 650,000 distinct CDR3 sequences, about a sixth of them present only once. This record belongs to a study of response to subunit inactivated influenza vaccine. Study-wide results and limits: Authors suggested few new T cells are recruited by each seasonal influenza vaccination.

Trimming took off 4 bases at V and 5 bases at J, with 12 bases between the two ends. CDR1 SGHTA and CDR2 FQGTGA come from the germline V gene. This CDR3 contains 13 residues. This clonotype was sampled from a man over 45 who received an inactivated influenza vaccine. J is TRBJ2-7 and V is TRBV7-3; D possibly matches TRBD1 or TRBD2 (5 bases each). The sample was PBMCs from blood, taken about 11 days after vaccination. The chain's CDR3 is CASSSEGSHEQYF. The CDR3 DNA reads as TGTGCCAGCAGCTCCGAGGGGAGCCACGAGCAGTACTTC.